Presented here are 21 T cell receptor beta chains from one specimen sequenced in a study of molecular identifiers for immune sequencing clone quantification. TCRdb reprocessed the PCR reads with MiXCR, giving one entry per CDR3 protein. This table holds about 300,000 distinct CDR3 sequences, around 21% found once. The sequenced sample was naive CD8+ T cells from blood, with Jurkat cell RNA spiked in. The subset here: FACS-sorted CD8+CD4-CCR7+CD45RA+ naive T cells. These receptors came from a human donor in good health. Some libraries in this study had Jurkat cell RNA spiked in.

Worth noting for this clonotype: This sequence may be a read error, since a much larger clone differs from it by one base. It is likely a read error, because the conserved phenylalanine at the end of the CDR3 is missing. The chain is built from TRBV7-9 and TRBJ2-2; D uncertain. The CDR3 totals 14 residues. V lost 4 bases, J lost 1 base, and 7 bases lay in between. Germline loops: CDR1 SEHNR, CDR2 FQNEAQ (reference sequence). CDR3 loop: CASSSTLNTGELFL. The CDR3 DNA sequence: TGTGCCAGCAGCTCAACTTTGAACACCGGGGAGCTGTTTCTT.

In this sample, this clonotype turned up a few times. Being one base from a much bigger clone, this may be a read error. V gene TRBV20-1 combines with J gene TRBJ1-2; D remains ambiguous. V dropped 5 bases and J dropped 4 bases, with 11 bases sitting between them. Germline values: CDR1 DFQATT, CDR2 SNEGSKA (reference sequence). The CDR3 contains 12 residues. This chain's CDR3 is CSALVTSYGYTF. The CDR3 nucleotides are TGCAGTGCTTTAGTCACCAGCTATGGCTACACCTTC.

At least ten counts were recorded for this clonotype. The V gene is TRBV19, the J gene TRBJ2-2; the match to TRBD1 covers 8 bases. The V gene end was trimmed by 5 bases and the J gene end by 1 base; junction bases not matched to a gene: 3. From germline, CDR1 is LNHDA and CDR2 SQIVND (reference sequence). The CDR3 is 15 amino acids. CDR3 coding DNA: TGTGCCAGTAGTCGGGGGACAGGGAACACCGGGGAGCTGTTTTTT. Protein product: CASSRGTGNTGELFF.

This clonotype is a singleton in its sample. The chain combines TRBV5-6 with TRBJ1-1; TRBD1 is a possible D gene (5 bases). The CDR3 contains 15 residues. Trimming took off 0 bases at V and 6 bases at J, with 15 bases between the two ends. The V gene's germline CDR1 is SGHDT and CDR2 YYEEEE. This CDR3 is CASSLVRRRGAEAFF. The CDR3 DNA sequence: TGTGCCAGCAGCTTGGTTCGTAGGAGGGGAGCTGAAGCTTTCTTT.

Details on this clonotype: A read error may explain this, as a much larger clone is one base away. V is TRBV19 and J is TRBJ1-5; 9 bases line up with TRBD1. The CDR3 spans 16 residues. Germline-derived CDR1 and CDR2 are LNHDA and SQIVND (reference sequence). CDR3 in DNA: TGTGCCAGTTGGGACTCCGGGACAGGGATCAATCAGCCCCGGCATTTT. It encodes CASWDSGTGINQPRHF.

The rearrangement uses TRBV14 and TRBJ2-1; 7 bases agree with TRBD1. Per germline, CDR1 SGHDN and CDR2 FVKESK. V shed 4 bases and J 5 bases; nucleotides not matched to a gene: 2. The CDR3 covers 13 residues. The DNA for the CDR3 is TGTGCCAGCAGCCTGGGACAGAACAATGAGCAGTTCTTC. This translates into CASSLGQNNEQFF.

On this clonotype itself: A single base separates this from a much larger clone, so it may be a read error. Lacking the conserved final phenylalanine or tryptophan, this CDR3 likely reflects a read error. The rearrangement joins TRBV7-9 to TRBJ2-1, with 7 positions matching TRBD2. The CDR3 sequence is 14 residues long. The germline CDR1 and CDR2 sequences are SEHNR and FQNEAQ (reference sequence). V was clipped by 4 bases and J by 2 bases; unmatched bases: 2. The CDR3 sequence is CASSWGGAYNEQFS. The CDR3 DNA is TGTGCCAGCAGCTGGGGGGGGGCCTACAATGAGCAGTTCTCC.

The chain employs TRBV4-3 and TRBJ1-3; D remains unclear. Germline V gene lookup returns CDR1 LGHNA and CDR2 YSLEER. Trimming pared 2 bases from V and 0 bases from J, leaving 14 bases between. CDR3 length: 17 residues. CDR3 in DNA: TGCGCCAGCAGCCAAAATCCAACGGGCTACTCTGGAAACACCATATATTTT. The encoded protein is CASSQNPTGYSGNTIYF.

In this sample, this clonotype turned up many times. The rearrangement uses TRBV4-1 and TRBJ2-3; D call uncertain. The V and J ends lost 0 bases and 3 bases respectively, with 10 bases between them. The germline CDR1 and CDR2 sequences are MGHRA and YSYEKL. The CDR3 loop spans 15 amino acids. CDR3 in amino acids: CASSQDQLVTDTQYF. The CDR3 DNA follows: TGCGCCAGCAGCCAAGATCAACTTGTTACAGATACGCAGTATTTT.

Worth noting for this clonotype: A much more abundant neighbour one base away suggests this may be a read error. This sequence joins TRBV6-5 and TRBJ2-7; 9 bases align to TRBD2. The CDR3 consists of 14 residues. CDR1 is MNHEY and CDR2 is SVGAGI in the germline V gene. CDR3 bases: TGTGCCGGCAGCCCTGTGACTAGCGGATACGAGCAGTACTTC. It specifies CAGSPVTSGYEQYF.

Ten or more counts support this clonotype. J is TRBJ2-2 and V is TRBV9; D gene ambiguous. V was pared by 0 bases and J by 1 base, with 16 bases between. The germline gives CDR1 SGDLS, CDR2 YYNGEE. CDR3 length: 18 amino acids. The CDR3 protein is CASSVVDLTEKNTGELFF. The CDR3 region has the DNA TGTGCCAGCAGCGTAGTGGACCTAACAGAAAAGAACACCGGGGAGCTGTTTTTT.

This clonotype was recorded at least ten times. The chain employs TRBV28 and TRBJ2-3; 12 positions agree with TRBD2. Germline assignment: CDR1 MDHEN and CDR2 SYDVKM. With V trimmed by 6 bases and J by 6 bases, 16 bases remained unmatched. CDR3 length equals 18 residues. The CDR3 bases are TGTGCCAGCAGAACGGGACTAGCGGGCCTGCCCGGAGCCGATACGCAGTATTTT. Its translation: CASRTGLAGLPGADTQYF.

This clonotype was recorded at least ten times. V usage is TRBV29-1 and J usage is TRBJ2-7; D is unclear. This CDR3 comprises 14 residues. Germline CDR1 and CDR2: SQVTM and ANQGSEA. The germline V and J ends were trimmed by 4 bases and 7 bases, with 20 bases remaining between them. The CDR3 reads CSVAPAAGPREQYF. The CDR3 DNA is TGCAGCGTTGCCCCAGCAGCAGGCCCTAGGGAGCAGTACTTC.

In the case of this clonotype: A much larger clone lies one base from this, so it may be a read error. The gene calls are TRBV28 and TRBJ2-1; 8 positions agree with TRBD1. The CDR3 has 14 amino acids. Trimming cost V 5 bases and J 11 bases; bases outside gene matches: 11. From germline, CDR1 is MDHEN and CDR2 SYDVKM. This CDR3 is CASSPRTGLNKQFF. The CDR3 DNA sequence: TGTGCCAGCAGTCCTCGGACAGGGTTGAATAAGCAGTTCTTC.

In this sample, this clonotype turned up many times. This chain links TRBV2 with TRBJ1-5; D remains ambiguous. Trimming left V 3 bases short and J 0 bases short, with 12 bases between. The CDR3 is 16 residues long. Germline values: CDR1 SNHLY, CDR2 FYNNEI. The DNA for the CDR3 is TGTGCCAGCAGTGACGGGCCAGAAGTTAGCAATCAGCCCCAGCATTTT. Its translation: CASSDGPEVSNQPQHF. Using reference TRBV2 and TRBJ1-5 for the parts outside the CDR3, the full variable domain is EPEVTQTPSHQVTQMGQEVILRCVPISNHLYFYWYRQILGQKVEFLVSFYNNEISEKSEIFDDQFSVERPDGSNFTLKIRSTKLEDSAMYFCASSDGPEVSNQPQHFGDGTRLSIL.

At least ten counts were recorded for this clonotype. The V gene is TRBV7-6, the J gene TRBJ1-1, with unresolved D. Germline CDR1 reads SGHVS; CDR2 reads FNYEAQ. Trimming removed 5 bases from V and 0 bases from J, with 16 bases in between. This CDR3 comprises 16 residues. CDR3 loop: CASSPAPWGMNTEAFF. The CDR3 DNA reads as TGTGCCAGCAGCCCAGCCCCCTGGGGAATGAACACTGAAGCTTTCTTT.

This clonotype was seen at least ten times. The chain carries TRBV9 and TRBJ2-5; the D call may be TRBD1 or TRBD2 (5 bases each). Germline CDR1 reads SGDLS; CDR2 reads YYNGEE. Trimming stripped 4 bases from V and 5 bases from J, with 18 bases between. The CDR3 is 15 residues long. The chain's CDR3 is CASSHLVGEFETQYF. CDR3 DNA sequence: TGTGCCAGCAGCCACTTAGTGGGGGAGTTCGAGACCCAGTACTTC.

There are a few counts of this clonotype. The chain is built from TRBV20-1 and TRBJ2-3; D is perhaps TRBD2 (7 bases). The V end was cut by 0 bases, the J end by 6 bases, with 19 bases between. The germline CDR1 and CDR2 sequences are DFQATT and SNEGSKA (reference sequence). The CDR3 contains 16 residues. CDR3 sequence: CSARDPQGLAADTQYF. The CDR3 coding sequence is TGCAGTGCTAGAGATCCCCAGGGGCTAGCGGCTGATACGCAGTATTTT.

For this clonotype: Since a much larger clone is just one base distant, this may be a read error. V and J are TRBV5-1 and TRBJ2-7, with 9 bases that match TRBD1. The CDR3 extends over 15 amino acids. Germline lookup yields CDR1 SGHRS and CDR2 YFSETQ. CDR3 sequence (DNA): TGCGCCAGCAGCCCGGACAGGGGCGGCGGTTACGAGCGGTACTTC. It is translated as CASSPDRGGGYERYF.

This clonotype appeared a few times. The chain carries TRBV11-2 and TRBJ1-1, with D possibly being TRBD1 (6 bases). Trimming stripped 1 base from V and 2 bases from J, with 17 bases between. This CDR3 has 17 residues. Germline CDR1 reads SGHAT; CDR2 reads FQNNGV. The CDR3 sequence is CASSLASGTNFNTEAFF. The CDR3 nucleotides read TGTGCCAGCAGCTTAGCTTCCGGGACAAATTTCAACACTGAAGCTTTCTTT.

A single count supports this clonotype. The junction departs from the called germline gene at one end, perhaps through a read error. This chain joins TRBV6-2 or TRBV6-3 and TRBJ1-5; 8 bases fit TRBD1. Germline V lookup: CDR1 MNHEY, CDR2 SVGEGT. CDR3 length equals 19 residues. The CDR3 reads CASEAREWTGKYSKQPQHF. The CDR3 nucleotides read TGTGCCAGCGAAGCAAGAGAATGGACAGGGAAGTACAGCAAGCAGCCCCAGCATTTT.